A single sample is the source of the 10 T cell receptor beta chains below, sequenced in a study of beta chain features in type 1 diabetes. Study-wide findings and caveats: All four CD4+ subsets from Type 1 diabetes patients carried moderately but significantly shorter TCRB CDR3s.

Reverse transcription of all isolated RNA meant that expressed TCRB transcripts were sequenced. TCRdb's copy holds only in-frame clones and misses some; the assay was immunoSEQ multiplex PCR. The table includes approximately 360,000 clones, over 10% detected once. These receptors are not linked to any known antigen. Sequencing was carried out using naive CD4+ T cells from blood. These receptors were taken from a woman under 30 with type 1 diabetes.

The genes are TRBV13 and TRBJ2-7, with TRBD2 identical over 7 bases. V lost 7 bases to trimming and J lost 7 bases; unmatched junction nucleotides: 4. This CDR3 comprises 11 residues. From germline, CDR1 is PRHDT and CDR2 FYEKMQ (reference sequence). CDR3 sequence (DNA): TGTGCCAGCACCGAGGGAGGGGAGCAGTACTTC. Its protein is CASTEGGEQYF.

This clone showed up just a few times. CDR3 coding DNA: TGTGCCAGCAGCCCGGGGAACACTGAAGCTTTCTTT. The encoded protein is CASSPGNTEAFF. The J gene is TRBJ1-1, the V gene TRBV5-4; D is ambiguous. V was cut by 4 bases and J by 1 base, with 5 bases left in between. Germline V gene sequence: CDR1 SGHNT, CDR2 YYREEE (reference sequence). This CDR3 is built from 12 residues. Drawing the rest from reference TRBV5-4 and TRBJ1-1, the complete variable domain is ETGVTQSPTHLIKTRGQQVTLRCSSQSGHNTVSWYQQALGQGPQFIFQYYREEENGRGNFPPRFSGLQFPNYSSELNVNALELDDSALYLCASSPGNTEAFFGQGTRLTVV.

The chain couples TRBV20-1 to TRBJ2-5; D is undetermined. The germline CDR1 and CDR2 sequences are DFQATT and SNEGSKA (reference sequence). The CDR3 contains 11 residues. Trimming pared 5 bases from V and 5 bases from J, leaving 9 bases between. The CDR3 loop is CSAAFRETQYF. DNA of the CDR3: TGCAGTGCTGCCTTCAGGGAGACCCAGTACTTC.

V gene TRBV14 combines with J gene TRBJ1-4, with D possibly matching TRBD1 (6 bases). From germline, CDR1 is SGHDN and CDR2 FVKESK. The CDR3 has 15 residues. The V gene lost 4 bases and the J gene lost 4 bases, with 13 bases spanning the gap. The CDR3 protein is CASSLQGARNEKLFF. CDR3 DNA: TGTGCCAGCAGCCTACAGGGTGCCCGTAATGAAAAACTGTTTTTT.

This chain links TRBV4-3 with TRBJ2-2; perhaps TRBD2 as D (7 bases). Germline V gene lookup returns CDR1 LGHNA and CDR2 YSLEER. The CDR3 has 16 amino acids. Deletions cut 2 bases from V and 7 bases from J, with 17 bases between. The CDR3 DNA is TGCGCCAGCAGCCAATGGGGGCGACTAGCCGACGGGGAGCTGTTTTTT. Protein sequence: CASSQWGRLADGELFF.

V gene TRBV19 combines with J gene TRBJ1-5; 8 positions match TRBD1. J was trimmed by 6 bases and V by 2 bases; bases with no gene match: 9. The CDR3 extends over 16 amino acids. From germline, CDR1 is LNHDA and CDR2 SQIVND (reference sequence). In DNA form, the CDR3 reads TGTGCCAGTAGTATAAGTTGGGCAGGGGGCGGTCAGCCCCAGCATTTT. Translation: CASSISWAGGGQPQHF.

The J gene is TRBJ2-1, the V gene TRBV11-3; D gene uncertain. The CDR3 has 14 residues. Trimming shortened V by 5 bases and J by 0 bases, and 8 bases separated the two germline ends. Germline-derived CDR1 and CDR2 are SGHNT and YENEEA. The CDR3 region is CASSKRSSYNEQFF. In DNA form, the CDR3 reads TGTGCCAGCAGCAAGCGAAGCTCCTACAATGAGCAGTTCTTC. Looking up the rest from reference TRBV11-3 and TRBJ2-1 gives the full variable domain: EAGVVQSPRYKIIEKKQPVAFWCNPISGHNTLYWYLQNLGQGPELLIRYENEEAVDDSQLPKDRFSAERLKGVDSTLKIQPAELGDSAVYLCASSKRSSYNEQFFGPGTRLTVL.

This clone has just a few counts. This chain joins TRBV14 and TRBJ1-2; D remains unclear. Germline loops: CDR1 SGHDN, CDR2 FVKESK. V lost 0 bases to trimming and J lost 7 bases, with 9 bases between them. This CDR3 is 13 amino acids long. This CDR3 reads CASSQEAGFGYTF. The CDR3 DNA reads as TGTGCCAGCAGCCAAGAAGCCGGGTTTGGCTACACCTTC.

This clone was recorded a few times. The chain carries TRBV9 and TRBJ2-6; tentative D call: TRBD2 (6 bases). Germline CDR1 and CDR2: SGDLS and YYNGEE. V was clipped by 1 base and J by 0 bases, with 14 bases between them. The CDR3 is 18 amino acids. CDR3 sequence: CASSVSGGPSSGANVLTF. The CDR3 DNA is TGTGCCAGCAGCGTATCAGGAGGGCCGAGCTCTGGGGCCAACGTCCTGACTTTC.

The chain employs TRBV5-1 and TRBJ1-1, with 10 bases that match TRBD1. This CDR3 contains 14 residues. V lost 7 bases, J lost 0 bases, and 3 bases stayed unmatched. The germline CDR1 and CDR2 sequences are SGHRS and YFSETQ. The CDR3 DNA reads as TGCGCCAGCGGGACAGGGGAAGTGAACACTGAAGCTTTCTTT. It translates to CASGTGEVNTEAFF.